This T cell receptor beta chain was sequenced in a study of cytomegalovirus exposure and HLA in healthy donors. Overall study: An early release of data contained 75 million to 90 million unique TCRs, which came from HLA-typed donors.

The PCR used 60 Vbeta and 13 Jbeta primers. TCRdb's table, derived via immunoSEQ multiplex PCR, lists solely in-frame clones and lacks some. The repertoire holds fewer than 90,000 clones, with 76% as singletons. General observations from the study: HLA alleles were associated with roughly 17,000 TCR beta sequences in a later analysis at 0.05 false discovery rate.

This clone turned up a few times. As yet, its antigen is unknown. Sequencing input: PBMCs. The clonotype comes from a male donor in good health and CMV-seronegative.

CDR3 loop: CASQESGTGRNTEAFF. The CDR3 nucleotides read TGTGCCAGCCAAGAATCCGGGACAGGGCGAAACACTGAAGCTTTCTTT. The chain has TRBV28 and TRBJ1-1; TRBD1 aligns across 9 bases. Germline-derived CDR1 and CDR2 are MDHEN and SYDVKM. The ends lost 8 bases at V and 2 bases at J; junction bases unmatched: 12. This CDR3 is built from 16 residues.